These 14 T cell receptor beta chains were sequenced from one sample in a study of cytomegalovirus exposure and HLA in healthy donors. A multiplex PCR was run with 60 Vbeta primers and 13 Jbeta primers. The repertoire was sequenced with immunoSEQ multiplex PCR; TCRdb's copy has only in-frame clones and lacks some. There are tens of thousands of clones in the sample; approximately 84% occur only once, and 2% to 2.5% lies in the top ten. The specimen was PBMCs. These receptors were collected from a man between 18 and 35 years old in good health and CMV-seronegative.

This clone was found once. This rearrangement joins TRBV28 to TRBJ2-7; 8 nucleotides align to TRBD2. This CDR3 has 14 residues. V lost 2 bases, J lost 8 bases, and 8 bases stayed unmatched. Germline V gives CDR1 MDHEN, CDR2 SYDVKM. The CDR3 DNA reads as TGTGCCAGCAGTTTACCTTCAGCGGGAGACAAGCAGTACTTC. Translating it yields CASSLPSAGDKQYF.

The rearrangement uses TRBV19 and TRBJ1-5; 7 nucleotides match TRBD1. The CDR3 is 17 residues long. Losses at the gene ends were 3 bases for V and 2 bases for J; bases not matched to a gene: 10. Germline CDR1 and CDR2: LNHDA and SQIVND (reference sequence). CDR3 nucleotides: TGTGCCAGTAGTATGTCGTCCGGACAGGTTGGCAATCAGCCCCAGCATTTT. This gives the protein CASSMSSGQVGNQPQHF.

The rearrangement uses TRBV7-2 and TRBJ2-7; 9 nucleotides agree with TRBD1. V lost 6 bases and J lost 5; bases outside the gene matches: 14. The germline V gene encodes CDR1 SGHTA and CDR2 FQGNSA. The CDR3 has 16 residues. The CDR3 reads CASRPSLGTGYNEQYF. Here the CDR3 DNA reads TGTGCCAGCAGACCGTCCCTTGGGACAGGGTACAACGAGCAGTACTTC.

In its sample, this clone was seen once. The chain links TRBV16 to TRBJ2-6, with no clear D. The CDR3 runs to 15 residues. The germline V and J ends were trimmed by 0 bases and 2 bases, with 5 bases remaining between them. CDR1 KGHSY and CDR2 FQNENV come from the germline V gene. This CDR3 is CASSQSRAGANVLTF. CDR3 in DNA: TGTGCCAGCAGCCAATCTCGTGCTGGGGCCAACGTCCTGACTTTC.

The chain carries TRBV6-5 and TRBJ2-4; D ambiguous. The CDR3 length is 15 residues. Trimming took 2 bases from V and 0 from J, leaving 8 bases between them. Per the germline V gene, CDR1 is MNHEY and CDR2 is SVGAGI. This CDR3 is CASSYGELAKNIQYF. The CDR3 DNA reads as TGTGCCAGCAGTTACGGAGAACTAGCCAAAAACATTCAGTACTTC.

A single count supports this clone. J is TRBJ2-7 and V is TRBV10-3; 8 nucleotides align to TRBD1. CDR1 and CDR2 from the germline V gene are ENHRY and SYGVKD. The J segment lost 7 bases and the V segment lost 0 bases, leaving 5 bases of the junction unmatched. This CDR3 contains 14 residues. CDR3 region: CAISESRTGWEQYF. The CDR3 DNA reads as TGTGCCATCAGTGAGTCGAGGACAGGGTGGGAGCAGTACTTC.

The V and J genes are TRBV10-2 and TRBJ1-1, with D possibly matching TRBD1 (6 bases). Deletions cut 1 base from V and 0 bases from J, with 9 bases between. CDR1 and CDR2 from the germline V gene are WSHSY and SAAADI. The CDR3 covers 15 residues. The CDR3 loop is CASSEYQGMNTEAFF. CDR3 in DNA: TGCGCCAGCAGTGAGTATCAGGGGATGAACACTGAAGCTTTCTTT.

The rearrangement links TRBV13 to TRBJ2-1, with 11 bases identical to TRBD2. The CDR3 has 15 residues. Germline values: CDR1 PRHDT, CDR2 FYEKMQ (reference sequence). V dropped 4 bases and J dropped 7; count of bases not matched to a gene: 6. CDR3 nucleotides: TGTGCCAGCAGCTCCTATAGCGGGAGGGATAATGAGCAGTTCTTC. Amino acid sequence: CASSSYSGRDNEQFF.

The rearrangement uses TRBV15 and TRBJ2-5; D might be TRBD1 (7 bases). The better agreement between TRBJ2-7 and the DNA end casts doubt on the J call. The CDR3 consists of 13 residues. Germline V gene sequence: CDR1 LNHNV, CDR2 YYDKDF (reference sequence). The CDR3 protein is CATSNSGGYEQYF. The CDR3 DNA reads as TGTGCCACCAGCAACTCAGGGGGGTACGAGCAGTACTTC.

In this sample, this clone turned up once. J is TRBJ1-2 and V is TRBV29-1; 7 nucleotides match TRBD1. The J segment lost 3 bases and the V segment lost 6 bases, leaving 10 bases of the junction unmatched. The CDR3 contains 14 residues. In germline, CDR1 is SQVTM, CDR2 ANQGSEA. The CDR3 DNA reads as TGCAGCGTGGGCCGGACAGGCACGGACTATGGCTACACCTTC. It yields the protein CSVGRTGTDYGYTF.

The count of this clone is one. V is TRBV30 and J is TRBJ2-1; D not certain. Trimming removed 5 bases from V and 5 bases from J, with 7 bases in between. The CDR3 runs 11 residues. From germline, CDR1 is GTSNPN and CDR2 SVGIG (reference sequence). CDR3 nucleotides: TGTGCCTGGTCAACAAACAATGAGCAGTTCTTC. This gives the protein CAWSTNNEQFF.

The CDR3 DNA sequence: TGTGCCACGGAGGCTGGAAACACCATATATTTT. Protein: CATEAGNTIYF. The chain recombines TRBV6-5 with TRBJ1-3; no clear D gene. Germline V gives CDR1 MNHEY, CDR2 SVGAGI. V lost 10 bases, J lost 2 bases, and 6 bases lay in between. The CDR3 runs 11 residues.

J is TRBJ1-1 and V is TRBV6-5, with a weak D call TRBD1 (5 bases). Germline CDR1 is MNHEY and CDR2 is SVGAGI. The CDR3 length is 14 residues. V lost 5 bases and J lost 1, with 11 bases in between. CDR3 amino acids: CASSPGLGNTEAFF. CDR3 coding DNA: TGTGCCAGCAGTCCGGGACTCGGGAACACTGAAGCTTTCTTT.

V is TRBV19 and J is TRBJ2-1, with TRBD1 matching over 7 bases. V shed 6 bases and J 9 bases; nucleotides not matched to a gene: 8. The CDR3 contains 13 residues. Per the germline V gene, CDR1 is LNHDA and CDR2 is SQIVND (reference sequence). CDR3 loop: CASSLTPGGEQFF. The DNA of the CDR3 is TGTGCCAGTAGCCTTACCCCAGGGGGTGAGCAGTTCTTC.